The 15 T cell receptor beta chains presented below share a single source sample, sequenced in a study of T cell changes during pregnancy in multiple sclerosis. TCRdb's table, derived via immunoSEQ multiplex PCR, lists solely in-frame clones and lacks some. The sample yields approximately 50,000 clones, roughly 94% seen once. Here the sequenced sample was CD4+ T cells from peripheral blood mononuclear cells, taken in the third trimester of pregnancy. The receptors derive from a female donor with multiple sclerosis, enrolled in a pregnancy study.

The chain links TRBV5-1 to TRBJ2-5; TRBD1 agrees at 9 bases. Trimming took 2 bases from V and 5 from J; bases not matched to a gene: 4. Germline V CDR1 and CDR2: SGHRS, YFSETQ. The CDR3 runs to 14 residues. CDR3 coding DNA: TGCGCCAGCAGCTTACAGGGGGCCGGGGAGACCCAGTACTTC. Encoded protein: CASSLQGAGETQYF.

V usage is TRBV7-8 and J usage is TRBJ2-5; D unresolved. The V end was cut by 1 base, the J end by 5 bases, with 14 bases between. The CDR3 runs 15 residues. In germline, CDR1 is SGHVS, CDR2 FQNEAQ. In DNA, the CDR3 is TGTGCCAGCAGCTTAGGGTTGGTGGGCGTGGAGACCCAGTACTTC. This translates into CASSLGLVGVETQYF.

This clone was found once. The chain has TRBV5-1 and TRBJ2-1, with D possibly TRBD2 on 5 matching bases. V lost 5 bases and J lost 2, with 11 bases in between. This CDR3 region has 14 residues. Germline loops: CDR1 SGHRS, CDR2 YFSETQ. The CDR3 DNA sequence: TGCGCCAGCAGTAAGAGCGGAACCTACAATGAGCAGTTCTTC. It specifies CASSKSGTYNEQFF. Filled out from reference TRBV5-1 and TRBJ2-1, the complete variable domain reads KAGVTQTPRYLIKTRGQQVTLSCSPISGHRSVSWYQQTPGQGLQFLFEYFSETQRNKGNFPGRFSGRQFSNSRSEMNVSTLELGDSALYLCASSKSGTYNEQFFGPGTRLTVL.

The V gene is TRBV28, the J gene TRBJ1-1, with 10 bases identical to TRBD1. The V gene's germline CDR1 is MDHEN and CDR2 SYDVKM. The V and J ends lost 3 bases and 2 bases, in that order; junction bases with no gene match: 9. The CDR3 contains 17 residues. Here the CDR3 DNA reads TGTGCCAGCAGTTTTATCAGGGACAGGGGTCCCAACACTGAAGCTTTCTTT. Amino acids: CASSFIRDRGPNTEAFF.

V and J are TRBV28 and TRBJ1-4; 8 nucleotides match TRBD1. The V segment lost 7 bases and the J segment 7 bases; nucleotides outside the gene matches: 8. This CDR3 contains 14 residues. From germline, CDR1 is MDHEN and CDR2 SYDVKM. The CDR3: CASISGGNSEKLFF. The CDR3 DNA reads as TGTGCCAGCATTTCAGGGGGCAATAGTGAAAAACTGTTTTTT.

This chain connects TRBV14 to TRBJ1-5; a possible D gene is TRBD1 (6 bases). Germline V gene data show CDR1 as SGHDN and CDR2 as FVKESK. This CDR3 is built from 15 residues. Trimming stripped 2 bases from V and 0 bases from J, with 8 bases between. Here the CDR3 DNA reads TGTGCCAGCAGCCAAACAGGGTATAGCAATCAGCCCCAGCATTTT. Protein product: CASSQTGYSNQPQHF.

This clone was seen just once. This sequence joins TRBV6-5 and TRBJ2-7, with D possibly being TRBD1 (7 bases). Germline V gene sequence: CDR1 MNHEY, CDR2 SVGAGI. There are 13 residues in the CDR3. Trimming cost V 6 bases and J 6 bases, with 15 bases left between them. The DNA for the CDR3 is TGTGCCAGCAGATGGGAGCAGGGGGGCGAGCAGTACTTC. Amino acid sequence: CASRWEQGGEQYF.

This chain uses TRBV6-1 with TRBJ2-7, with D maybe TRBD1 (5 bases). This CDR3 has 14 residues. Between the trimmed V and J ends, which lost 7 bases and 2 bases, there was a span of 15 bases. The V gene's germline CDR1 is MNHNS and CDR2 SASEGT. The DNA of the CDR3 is TGTGCCAGCATTTACCAGGGTGGACCCTACGAGCAGTACTTC. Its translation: CASIYQGGPYEQYF.

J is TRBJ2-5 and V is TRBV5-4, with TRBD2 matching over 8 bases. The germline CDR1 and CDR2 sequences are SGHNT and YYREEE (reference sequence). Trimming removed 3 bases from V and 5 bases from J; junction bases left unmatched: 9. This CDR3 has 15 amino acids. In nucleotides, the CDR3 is TGTGCCAGCAGCTACCCGGGACTAGGAGGGGAGACCCAGTACTTC. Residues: CASSYPGLGGETQYF.

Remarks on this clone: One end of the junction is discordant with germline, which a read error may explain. The CDR3 DNA sequence: TGTGCTAGCAGCTTTCGGGAGAACACTGAAGCTTTCTTT. Encoded protein: CASSFRENTEAFF. The rearrangement links TRBV7-7 to TRBJ1-1; D gene uncertain. This CDR3 is built from 13 residues. Germline CDR1 SSHAT, CDR2 FNYEAQ (reference sequence).

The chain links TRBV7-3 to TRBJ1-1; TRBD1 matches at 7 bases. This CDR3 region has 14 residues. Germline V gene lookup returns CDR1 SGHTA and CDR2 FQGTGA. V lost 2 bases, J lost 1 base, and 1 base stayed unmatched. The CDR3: CASSLDRANTEAFF. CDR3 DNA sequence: TGTGCCAGCAGCTTAGACAGGGCGAACACTGAAGCTTTCTTT.

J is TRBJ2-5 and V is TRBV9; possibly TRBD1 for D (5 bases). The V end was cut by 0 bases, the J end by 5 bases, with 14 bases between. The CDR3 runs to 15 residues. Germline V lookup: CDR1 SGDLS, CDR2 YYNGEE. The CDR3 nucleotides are TGTGCCAGCAGCGTAGTAGGGGTAGTTCAGGAGACCCAGTACTTC. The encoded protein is CASSVVGVVQETQYF.

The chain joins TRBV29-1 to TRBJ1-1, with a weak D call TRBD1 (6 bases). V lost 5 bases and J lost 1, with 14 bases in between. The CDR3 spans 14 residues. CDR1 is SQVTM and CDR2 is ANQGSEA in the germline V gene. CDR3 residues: CSVHKGGANTEAFF. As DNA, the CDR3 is TGCAGCGTTCACAAGGGGGGGGCGAACACTGAAGCTTTCTTT.

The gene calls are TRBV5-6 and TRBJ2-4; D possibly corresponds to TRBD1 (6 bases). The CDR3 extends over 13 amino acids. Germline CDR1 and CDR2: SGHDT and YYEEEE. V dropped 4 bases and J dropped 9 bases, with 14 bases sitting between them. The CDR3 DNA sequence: TGTGCCAGCAGCGTAACAGGGCAGGGCATTCAGTACTTC. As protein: CASSVTGQGIQYF. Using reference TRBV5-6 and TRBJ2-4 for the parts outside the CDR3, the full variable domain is DAGVTQSPTHLIKTRGQQVTLRCSPKSGHDTVSWYQQALGQGPQFIFQYYEEEERQRGNFPDRFSGHQFPNYSSELNVNALLLGDSALYLCASSVTGQGIQYFGAGTRLSVL.

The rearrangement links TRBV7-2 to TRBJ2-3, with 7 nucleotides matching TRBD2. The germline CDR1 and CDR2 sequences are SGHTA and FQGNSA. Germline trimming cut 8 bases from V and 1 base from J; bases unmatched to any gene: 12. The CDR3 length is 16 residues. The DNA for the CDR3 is TGTGCCAGCCGGATGAATCGTGCGGGGGGCACAGATACGCAGTATTTT. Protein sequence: CASRMNRAGGTDTQYF.